The 3 T cell receptor beta chains given below trace back to one sample, sequenced in a study of CD8 T cell repertoires and HIV-1 epitope variants. For these receptors, no antigen is known. The repertoire was sequenced with immunoSEQ multiplex PCR; TCRdb's copy has only in-frame clones and lacks some. The sample records 6,000 to 9,000 clones, around 64% being singletons. Sequencing input: cultured CD8+ T cells derived from PBMCs. These receptors were collected from a male donor with HIV.

The chain combines TRBV19 with TRBJ2-7, with 7 positions matching TRBD1. Germline V gene data show CDR1 as LNHDA and CDR2 as SQIVND (reference sequence). Trimming cost V 5 bases and J 0 bases; bases outside gene matches: 10. This CDR3 contains 16 residues. CDR3 bases: TGTGCCAGTAGTTTAGTCCGGGACAGCGACTCCTACGAGCAGTACTTC. Amino acid sequence: CASSLVRDSDSYEQYF.

The table lists this clone with a few counts. The rearrangement joins TRBV4-3 to TRBJ2-5; maybe TRBD2 (5 bases). The V end lost 4 bases, the J end lost 5 bases, and 14 bases lay between the germline ends. The CDR3 sequence is 14 residues long. CDR1 is LGHNA, CDR2 YSLEER, per germline. The CDR3 DNA follows: TGCGCCAGCAGCCTGGATCCGAGGGCGGAGACCCAGTACTTC. This encodes CASSLDPRAETQYF.

The rearrangement uses TRBV6-1 and TRBJ2-7, with D hard to call. Per germline, CDR1 MNHNS and CDR2 SASEGT. The CDR3 totals 16 residues. V was pared by 4 bases and J by 0 bases, with 16 bases between. The CDR3 is CASSGLITAFSYEQYF. The CDR3 nucleotides read TGTGCCAGCAGTGGGCTAATTACAGCCTTCTCCTACGAGCAGTACTTC.